Here is one TCR beta chain with its context. The antigen is not known. The sample originates from a study of siplizumab effects on memory and regulatory T cells. Notes on the study in general: Naive versus memory phenotype went unassigned for roughly 75-96% of proliferating CD4+ or CD8+ clones.

Generated by immunoSEQ multiplex PCR, the TCRdb table keeps only in-frame clones and is missing some. In the table there are approximately 94,000 clones, approximately 93% of which are singletons. Trimming cost V 5 bases and J 5 bases; bases outside gene matches: 2. Per the germline V gene, CDR1 is SEHNR and CDR2 is FQNEAQ (reference sequence). This CDR3 spans 12 amino acids. This clonotype was obtained from a human donor in good health. The chain is built from TRBV7-9 and TRBJ2-7, with 8 nucleotides matching TRBD1. Sequencing input: CD8+ T cells sorted from blood. The DNA for the CDR3 is TGTGCCAGCAGCAACAGGGGGAACGAGCAGTACTTC. Translated, it gives CASSNRGNEQYF.